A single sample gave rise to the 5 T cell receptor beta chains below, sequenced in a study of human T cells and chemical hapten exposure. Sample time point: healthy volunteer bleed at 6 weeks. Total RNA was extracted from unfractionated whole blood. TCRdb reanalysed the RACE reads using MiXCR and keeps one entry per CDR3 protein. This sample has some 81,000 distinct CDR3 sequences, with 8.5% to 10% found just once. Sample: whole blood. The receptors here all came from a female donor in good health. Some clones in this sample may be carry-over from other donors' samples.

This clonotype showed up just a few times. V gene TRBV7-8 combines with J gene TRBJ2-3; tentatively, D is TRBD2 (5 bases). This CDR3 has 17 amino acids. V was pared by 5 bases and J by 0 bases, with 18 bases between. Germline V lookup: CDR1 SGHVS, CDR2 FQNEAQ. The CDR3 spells CASSPNPGRASTDTQYF. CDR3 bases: TGTGCCAGCAGCCCGAACCCCGGGCGGGCTAGCACAGATACGCAGTATTTT.

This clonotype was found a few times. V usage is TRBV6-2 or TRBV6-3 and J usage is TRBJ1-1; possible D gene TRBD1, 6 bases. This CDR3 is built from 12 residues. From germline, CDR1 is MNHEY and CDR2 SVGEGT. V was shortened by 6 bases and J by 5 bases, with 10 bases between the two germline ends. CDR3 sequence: CASRHRVTEAFF. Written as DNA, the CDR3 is TGTGCCAGCAGGCACAGGGTGACTGAAGCTTTCTTT.

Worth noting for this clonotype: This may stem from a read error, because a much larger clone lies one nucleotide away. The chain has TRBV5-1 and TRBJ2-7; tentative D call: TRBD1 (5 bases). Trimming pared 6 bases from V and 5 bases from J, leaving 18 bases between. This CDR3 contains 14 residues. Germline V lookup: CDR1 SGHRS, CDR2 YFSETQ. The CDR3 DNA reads TGCGCCAGCATGCAGGGTTCCGGGTGGGACGAGCAGTACTTC. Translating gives CASMQGSGWDEQYF.

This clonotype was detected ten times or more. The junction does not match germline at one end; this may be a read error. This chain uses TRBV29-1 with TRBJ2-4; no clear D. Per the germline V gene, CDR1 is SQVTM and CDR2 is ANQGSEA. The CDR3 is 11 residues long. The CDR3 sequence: CSVEVSGILDF. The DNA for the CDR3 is TGCAGCGTTGAAGTGTCAGGCATCTTGGACTTC. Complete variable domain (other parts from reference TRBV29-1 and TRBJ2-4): SAVISQKPSRDICQRGTSLTIQCQVDSQVTMMFWYRQQPGQSLTLIATANQGSEATYESGFVIDKFPISRPNLTFSTLTVSNMSPEDSSIYLCSVEVSGILDFGAGTRLSVL.

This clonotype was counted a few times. Here the CDR3 DNA reads TGCAGTGCTAGAGATCGGAGAGAAGCTTTCTTT. Its protein product is CSARDRREAFF. This rearrangement joins TRBV20-1 to TRBJ1-1, with D unresolved. The V end lost 0 bases, the J end lost 8 bases, and 7 bases lay between the germline ends. This CDR3 has 11 residues. The V gene's germline CDR1 is DFQATT and CDR2 SNEGSKA (reference sequence).